This TCR beta chain comes out of a study of cytomegalovirus exposure and HLA in healthy donors. Findings and limits, study-wide: The study found most TCR sequences rare, yet found some public TCRs in many donors. In vitro checks showed that a few CMV-associated chains really do target CMV antigens.

To note about this clone: The antigen is not known.

The study ran its PCR with 60 Vbeta and 13 Jbeta primers. Original processing methods: A follow-up analysis tallied about 88 million unique TCR beta chains, roughly 11 million shared. Assay used: immunoSEQ multiplex PCR; TCRdb lists only in-frame clones, some missing. V, J and clone size are taken as reported in that table, and D and trimming were inferred from the DNA itself. Of 130,000 to 150,000 clones detected, roughly four fifths appear once; the ten largest clones hold 2.5% to 3.5%. V shed 5 bases and J 0 bases; nucleotides not matched to a gene: 1. Germline CDR1 and CDR2: LGHNA and YNFKEQ. This CDR3 comprises 14 residues.

V is TRBV4-2 and J is TRBJ1-3; the match to TRBD1 covers 7 bases. The sample was PBMCs. The sequence was obtained from a middle-aged man in good health and CMV-seropositive. The CDR3 here is CASSTGVSGNTIYF. CDR3 coding DNA: TGTGCCAGCAGCACAGGGGTCTCTGGAAACACCATATATTTT.